One sample yielded the 19 T cell receptor beta chains listed below, sequenced in a study of T cells in Graves' hyperthyroidism and ophthalmopathy. Amplified regions were TCR beta CDR3 sequences from RNA transcripts. The primer set for the first-round RT-PCR of the TCR CDR3 was HTBI. TCRdb re-analysed the multiplex PCR reads in MiXCR, keeping a single row per CDR3 protein. The sample contains a few hundred thousand distinct CDR3 sequences, roughly a sixth of which appear only once. Sequenced: blood. Source of these receptors: a woman in her thirties or forties with Graves' ophthalmopathy.

This clonotype was recorded at least ten times. V gene TRBV5-1 combines with J gene TRBJ1-4; no reliable D call. Trimming cost V 4 bases and J 5 bases, with 12 bases left between them. The CDR3 loop spans 14 amino acids. Germline V gene sequence: CDR1 SGHRS, CDR2 YFSETQ. CDR3 sequence (DNA): TGCGCCAGCAGCCCTGGAGGCCAAAATGAAAAACTGTTTTTT. It encodes CASSPGGQNEKLFF.

This clonotype was seen a few times. The genes are TRBV5-1 and TRBJ1-3; the D gene is possibly TRBD1 (6 bases). Looked up from germline, CDR1 is SGHRS and CDR2 is YFSETQ. Trimming removed 1 base from V and 0 bases from J, with 8 bases in between. The CDR3 is 15 amino acids. CDR3 in amino acids: CASSLQGGSGNTIYF. In nucleotides, the CDR3 is TGCGCCAGCAGCTTGCAAGGGGGCTCTGGAAACACCATATATTTT.

This clonotype came up many times. V usage is TRBV20-1 and J usage is TRBJ2-1, with no clear D. The CDR3 contains 12 residues. The V gene lost 6 bases and the J gene lost 3 bases, with 9 bases spanning the gap. Germline loops: CDR1 DFQATT, CDR2 SNEGSKA (reference sequence). The chain's CDR3 is CSAPKYYNEQFF. The CDR3 coding sequence is TGCAGTGCCCCTAAATACTACAATGAGCAGTTCTTC.

This clonotype was detected only a few times. The V call is TRBV12-3 or TRBV12-4, the J call TRBJ1-2; no reliable D call. Between the trimmed V and J ends, which lost 2 bases and 5 bases, there was a span of 12 bases. CDR3 length equals 14 residues. CDR3 coding DNA: TGTGCCAGCAGTTTATCAGCCCGTTTTTATGGCTACACCTTC. Translating gives CASSLSARFYGYTF.

This clonotype was counted between two and nine times. The chain has TRBV6-1 and TRBJ1-2, with a possible D match to TRBD1 (5 bases). CDR3 length: 15 amino acids. In germline, CDR1 is MNHNS, CDR2 SASEGT. V was pared by 3 bases and J by 6 bases, with 17 bases between. The CDR3 DNA sequence: TGTGCCAGCAGTGATCTGGTCAGGGCATATAATGGCTACACCTTC. Encoded protein: CASSDLVRAYNGYTF.

This clonotype was seen repeatedly, ten times or more. J is TRBJ1-1 and V is TRBV6-5; D call uncertain. There are 11 residues in the CDR3. Germline values: CDR1 MNHEY, CDR2 SVGAGI. V was pared by 2 bases and J by 11 bases, with 9 bases between. The CDR3 DNA follows: TGTGCCAGCAGTTACGCCGGGGAGGCTTTCTTT. This translates into CASSYAGEAFF.

Many counts were recorded for this clonotype. The chain couples TRBV20-1 to TRBJ2-1; 8 positions agree with TRBD1. Per germline, CDR1 DFQATT and CDR2 SNEGSKA (reference sequence). This CDR3 region has 15 residues. V lost 1 base, J lost 6 bases, and 8 bases stayed unmatched. This chain's CDR3 is CSARGTGSGVNEQFF. CDR3 bases: TGCAGTGCTAGAGGGACAGGGTCGGGCGTCAATGAGCAGTTCTTC.

The rearrangement uses TRBV5-1 and TRBJ2-2; TRBD2 matches at 8 bases. There are 16 residues in the CDR3. The ends lost 2 bases at V and 1 base at J; junction bases unmatched: 4. Germline CDR1 and CDR2: SGHRS and YFSETQ. This CDR3 is CASSFVAGMNTGELFF. DNA for the CDR3: TGCGCCAGCAGCTTTGTAGCGGGAATGAACACCGGGGAGCTGTTTTTT. Using reference TRBV5-1 and TRBJ2-2 for the parts outside the CDR3, the full variable domain is KAGVTQTPRYLIKTRGQQVTLSCSPISGHRSVSWYQQTPGQGLQFLFEYFSETQRNKGNFPGRFSGRQFSNSRSEMNVSTLELGDSALYLCASSFVAGMNTGELFFGEGSRLTVL.

This clonotype has ten or more counts. This chain connects TRBV20-1 to TRBJ1-3; D is uncertain. The germline CDR1 and CDR2 sequences are DFQATT and SNEGSKA (reference sequence). The V and J ends lost 0 bases and 4 bases respectively, with 13 bases between them. The CDR3 length is 15 residues. The CDR3 DNA sequence: TGCAGTGCTAGAGATCCGGCTGCGGGAGGAAACACCATATATTTT. Amino acids: CSARDPAAGGNTIYF.

This clonotype was seen a single time. J is TRBJ1-2 and V is TRBV13; 9 bases are a match to TRBD1. The CDR3 contains 13 residues. Trimming took 7 bases from V and 3 from J; bases not matched to a gene: 3. Germline V gene lookup returns CDR1 PRHDT and CDR2 FYEKMQ (reference sequence). The CDR3 sequence: CASKQGADYGYTF. The CDR3, as DNA: TGTGCCAGCAAACAGGGGGCAGACTATGGCTACACCTTC.

This clonotype was seen a few times. The chain couples TRBV5-6 to TRBJ1-1, with D perhaps TRBD1 (5 bases). Germline CDR1 is SGHDT and CDR2 is YYEEEE. Trimming removed 0 bases from V and 1 base from J, with 16 bases in between. The CDR3 is made up of 17 amino acids. This CDR3 reads CASSLGEGQNENTEAFF. The CDR3 region has the DNA TGTGCCAGCAGCTTGGGGGAAGGACAAAATGAGAACACTGAAGCTTTCTTT.

With regard to this clonotype: A much larger clonotype is one base distant, so this may be a read error. The CDR3 loop reads CAGSLTLEVYGYTF. Written as DNA, the CDR3 is TGTGCCGGCAGCTTAACGCTAGAGGTCTATGGCTACACCTTC. The rearrangement uses TRBV7-8 and TRBJ1-2, with unresolved D. From germline, CDR1 is SGHVS and CDR2 FQNEAQ. This CDR3 is built from 14 residues.

The genes are TRBV24-1 and TRBJ2-3, with 11 bases matching TRBD2. The CDR3 totals 17 residues. V shed 3 bases, J shed 5 bases, and the junction held 9 bases outside the gene matches. Per the germline V gene, CDR1 is KGHDR and CDR2 is SFDVKD. The DNA of the CDR3 is TGTGCCACCAGTGATGGTAGCGGGGGGGCGTCAGGAGATACGCAGTATTTT. Its protein product is CATSDGSGGASGDTQYF.

V usage is TRBV12-3 or TRBV12-4 and J usage is TRBJ2-5, with TRBD2 identical over 16 bases. J gave up 4 bases and V 8 bases, and 1 base lay outside the gene matches. The CDR3 covers 14 residues. The CDR3 DNA reads as TGTGCCAGCGGGACTAGCGGGGGGGGAGAGACCCAGTACTTC. It translates to CASGTSGGGETQYF.

This clonotype came up a few times. A junction boundary mismatches the germline segment, possibly from a read error. The chain links TRBV3-1 to TRBJ1-2; 10 nucleotides line up with TRBD1. Germline CDR1 LGHDT, CDR2 YNNKEL (reference sequence). The CDR3 consists of 15 residues. The CDR3 DNA is TGTGCCAGCAGCCTCACGACAGGGGGCCCCTATAGCTACACCTTC. Amino acid sequence: CASSLTTGGPYSYTF.

A remark on this clonotype: Sequence at one end of the junction differs from germline and may be a read error. The chain is built from TRBV3-1 and TRBJ2-1; D is perhaps TRBD2 (5 bases). CDR3 length equals 13 residues. The germline V gene encodes CDR1 LGHDT and CDR2 YNNKEL (reference sequence). This CDR3 reads CASSQVSGPGMVF. CDR3 DNA sequence: TGTGCCAGCAGCCAAGTCAGCGGCCCGGGGATGGTCTTC.

This clonotype has at least ten counts. V usage is TRBV4-1 and J usage is TRBJ1-2; D gene unclear. This CDR3 spans 15 amino acids. Looked up from germline, CDR1 is MGHRA and CDR2 is YSYEKL. Trimming shortened V by 4 bases and J by 5 bases, and 17 bases separated the two germline ends. This chain's CDR3 is CASSLSGIGLYGYTF. The CDR3 coding sequence is TGCGCCAGCAGCCTATCAGGAATCGGCCTATATGGCTACACCTTC.

This clonotype was counted ten times or more. The V call is TRBV2, the J call TRBJ1-2; D uncertain. V was trimmed by 5 bases and J by 1 base, leaving 11 bases between them. Germline lookup yields CDR1 SNHLY and CDR2 FYNNEI. CDR3 length: 14 amino acids. CDR3 nucleotides: TGTGCCAGCAGTTCAGGACCCGTTAACTATGGCTACACCTTC. As protein: CASSSGPVNYGYTF.

This clonotype was counted between two and nine times. V is TRBV12-3 or TRBV12-4 and J is TRBJ2-7; weak D call: TRBD1 (6 bases). This CDR3 region has 11 residues. The V gene lost 6 bases and the J gene lost 7 bases, with 10 bases spanning the gap. In nucleotides, the CDR3 is TGTGCCAGCAGCCCCGGACAGGAGCAGTACTTC. Protein: CASSPGQEQYF.